One T cell receptor beta chain is described in this entry. This record comes from a study of Ad26.COV2.S vaccination and SARS-CoV-2 variants. This CDR3 is built from 16 residues. Trimming cost V 5 bases and J 5 bases, with 18 bases left between them. In germline, CDR1 is SGHTA, CDR2 FQGNSA. The protocol was immunoSEQ multiplex PCR, while the TCRdb copy is restricted to in-frame clones and leaves out a portion. In the table there are more than 300,000 clones, about 88% of which are singletons. Treatment in this sample: some 19 received Ad26.COV2.S at low or high dose, single or two shots; roughly five received placebo; per-sample allocation not given. Specimens were obtained on day 63 following the first vaccine or placebo injection.

This sequence joins TRBV7-2 and TRBJ2-2; a weak D match, TRBD2 (8 bases). The sample consisted of peripheral blood, taken in a trial of Ad26.COV2.S vaccine versus placebo. The sequence derives from a person aged 18-65 years who received the Ad26.COV2.S COVID-19 vaccine or a placebo. In nucleotides, the CDR3 is TGTGCCAGCAGCATACGGGACAGCGGGAGTACCGGGGAGCTGTTTTTT. Its translation is CASSIRDSGSTGELFF.